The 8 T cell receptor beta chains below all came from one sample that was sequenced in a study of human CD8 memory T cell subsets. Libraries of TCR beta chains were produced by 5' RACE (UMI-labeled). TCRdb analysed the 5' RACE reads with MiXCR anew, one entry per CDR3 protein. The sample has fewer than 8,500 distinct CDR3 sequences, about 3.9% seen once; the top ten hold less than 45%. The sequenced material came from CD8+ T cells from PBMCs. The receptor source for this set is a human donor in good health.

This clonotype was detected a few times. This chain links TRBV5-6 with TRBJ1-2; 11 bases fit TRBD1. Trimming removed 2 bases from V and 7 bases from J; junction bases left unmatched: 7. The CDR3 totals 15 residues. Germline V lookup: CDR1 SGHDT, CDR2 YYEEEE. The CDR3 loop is CASSLIGQGAPGYTF. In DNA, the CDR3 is TGTGCCAGCAGCTTAATTGGACAGGGGGCCCCTGGCTACACCTTC.

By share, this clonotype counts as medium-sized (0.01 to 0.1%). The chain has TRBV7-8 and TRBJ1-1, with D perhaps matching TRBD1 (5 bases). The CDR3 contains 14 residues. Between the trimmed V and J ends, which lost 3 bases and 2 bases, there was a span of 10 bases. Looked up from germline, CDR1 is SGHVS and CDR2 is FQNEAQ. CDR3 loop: CASSFPGRNTEAFF. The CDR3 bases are TGTGCCAGCAGCTTTCCGGGACGAAACACTGAAGCTTTCTTT. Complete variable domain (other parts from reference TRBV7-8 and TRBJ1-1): GAGVSQSPRYKVAKRGQDVALRCDPISGHVSLFWYQQALGQGPEFLTYFQNEAQLDKSGLPSDRFFAERPEGSVSTLKIQRTQQEDSAVYLCASSFPGRNTEAFFGQGTRLTVV.

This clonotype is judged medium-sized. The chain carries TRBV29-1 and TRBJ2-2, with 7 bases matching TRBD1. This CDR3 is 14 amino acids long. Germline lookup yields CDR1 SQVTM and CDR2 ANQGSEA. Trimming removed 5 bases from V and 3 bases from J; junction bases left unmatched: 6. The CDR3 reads CSVQGGFDTGELFF. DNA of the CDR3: TGCAGCGTTCAAGGGGGCTTTGACACCGGGGAGCTGTTTTTT.

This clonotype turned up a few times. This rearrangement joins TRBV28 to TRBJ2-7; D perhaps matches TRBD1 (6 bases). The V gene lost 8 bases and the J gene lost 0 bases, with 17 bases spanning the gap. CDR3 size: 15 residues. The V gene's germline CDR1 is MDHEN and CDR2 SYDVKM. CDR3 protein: CASLYKPDSSYEQYF. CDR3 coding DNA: TGTGCCAGCCTCTATAAACCGGACAGCTCCTACGAGCAGTACTTC. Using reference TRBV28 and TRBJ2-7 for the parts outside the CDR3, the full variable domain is DVKVTQSSRYLVKRTGEKVFLECVQDMDHENMFWYRQDPGLGLRLIYFSYDVKMKEKGDIPEGYSVSREKKERFSLILESASTNQTSMYLCASLYKPDSSYEQYFGPGTRLTVT.

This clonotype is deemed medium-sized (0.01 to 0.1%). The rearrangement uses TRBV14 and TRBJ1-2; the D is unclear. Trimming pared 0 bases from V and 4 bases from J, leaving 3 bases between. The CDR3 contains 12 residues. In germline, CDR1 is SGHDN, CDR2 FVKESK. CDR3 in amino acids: CASSQDTYGYTF. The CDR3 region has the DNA TGTGCCAGCAGCCAAGACACCTATGGCTACACCTTC.

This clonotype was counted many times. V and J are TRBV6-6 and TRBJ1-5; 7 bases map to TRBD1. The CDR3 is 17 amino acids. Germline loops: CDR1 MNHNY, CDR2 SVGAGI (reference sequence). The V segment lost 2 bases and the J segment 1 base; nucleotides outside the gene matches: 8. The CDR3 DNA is TGTGCCAGCAGTTACGACAGGGATGAGACGAGCAATCAGCCCCAGCATTTT. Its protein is CASSYDRDETSNQPQHF.

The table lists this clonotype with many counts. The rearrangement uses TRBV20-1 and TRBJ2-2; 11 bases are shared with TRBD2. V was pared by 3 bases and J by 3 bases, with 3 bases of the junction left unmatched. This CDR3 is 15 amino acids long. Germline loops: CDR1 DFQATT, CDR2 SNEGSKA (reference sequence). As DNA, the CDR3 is TGCAGTGCTAGGACTAGCGGGACGGACACCGGGGAGCTGTTTTTT. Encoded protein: CSARTSGTDTGELFF.

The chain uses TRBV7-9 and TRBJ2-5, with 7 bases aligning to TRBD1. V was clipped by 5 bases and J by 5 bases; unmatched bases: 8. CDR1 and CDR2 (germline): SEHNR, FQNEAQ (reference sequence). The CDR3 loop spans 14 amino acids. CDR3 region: CASSPFDREETQYF. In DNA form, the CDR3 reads TGTGCCAGCAGCCCCTTTGACAGGGAGGAGACCCAGTACTTC.